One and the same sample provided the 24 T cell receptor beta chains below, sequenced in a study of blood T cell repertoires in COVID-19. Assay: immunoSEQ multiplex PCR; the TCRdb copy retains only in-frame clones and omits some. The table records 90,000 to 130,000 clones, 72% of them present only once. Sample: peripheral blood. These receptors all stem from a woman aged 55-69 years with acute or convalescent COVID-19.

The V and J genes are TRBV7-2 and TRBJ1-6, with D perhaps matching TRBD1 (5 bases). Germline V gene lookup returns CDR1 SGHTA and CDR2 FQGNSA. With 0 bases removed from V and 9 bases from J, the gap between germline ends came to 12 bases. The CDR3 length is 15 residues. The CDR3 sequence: CASSLAGGNGSPLHF. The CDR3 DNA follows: TGTGCCAGCAGCTTAGCGGGGGGGAACGGTTCACCCCTCCACTTT.

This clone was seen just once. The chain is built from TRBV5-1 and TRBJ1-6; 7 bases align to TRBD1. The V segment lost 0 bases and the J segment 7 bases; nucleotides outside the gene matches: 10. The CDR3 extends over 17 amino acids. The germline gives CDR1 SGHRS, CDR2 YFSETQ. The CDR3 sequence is CASSLVGDSGINSPLHF. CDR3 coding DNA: TGCGCCAGCAGCTTGGTTGGGGACAGCGGCATCAATTCACCCCTCCACTTT.

The CDR3: CASSREGNQPQHF. The DNA of the CDR3 is TGTGCCAGTTCCAGGGAGGGCAATCAGCCCCAGCATTTT. The V and J genes are TRBV19 and TRBJ1-5; D perhaps matches TRBD1 (5 bases). This CDR3 has 13 residues. The germline V gene has CDR1 LNHDA and CDR2 SQIVND (reference sequence). Trimming shortened V by 8 bases and J by 2 bases, and 10 bases separated the two germline ends. Full variable domain (outside the CDR3, taken from reference TRBV19 and TRBJ1-5): DGGITQSPKYLFRKEGQNVTLSCEQNLNHDAMYWYRQDPGQGLRLIYYSQIVNDFQKGDIAEGYSVSREKKESFPLTVTSAQKNPTAFYLCASSREGNQPQHFGDGTRLSIL.

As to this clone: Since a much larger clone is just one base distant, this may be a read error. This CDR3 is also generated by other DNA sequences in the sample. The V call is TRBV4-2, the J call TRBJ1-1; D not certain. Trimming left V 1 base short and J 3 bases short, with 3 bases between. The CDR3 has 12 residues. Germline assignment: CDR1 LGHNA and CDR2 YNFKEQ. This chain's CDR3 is CASSQVDTEAFF. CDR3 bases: TGTGCCAGCAGCCAAGTAGACACTGAAGCTTTCTTT.

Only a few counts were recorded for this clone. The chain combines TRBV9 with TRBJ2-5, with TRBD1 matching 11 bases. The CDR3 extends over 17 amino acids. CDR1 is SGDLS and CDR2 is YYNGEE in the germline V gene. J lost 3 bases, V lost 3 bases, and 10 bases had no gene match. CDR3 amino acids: CASSARTGGELKETQYF. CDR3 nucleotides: TGTGCCAGCAGCGCCAGGACAGGGGGCGAGTTGAAAGAGACCCAGTACTTC.

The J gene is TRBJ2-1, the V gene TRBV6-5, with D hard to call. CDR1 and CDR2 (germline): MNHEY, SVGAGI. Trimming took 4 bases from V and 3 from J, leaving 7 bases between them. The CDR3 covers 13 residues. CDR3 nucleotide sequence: TGTGCCAGCAGTTCCCCAATCTACAATGAGCAGTTCTTC. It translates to CASSSPIYNEQFF.

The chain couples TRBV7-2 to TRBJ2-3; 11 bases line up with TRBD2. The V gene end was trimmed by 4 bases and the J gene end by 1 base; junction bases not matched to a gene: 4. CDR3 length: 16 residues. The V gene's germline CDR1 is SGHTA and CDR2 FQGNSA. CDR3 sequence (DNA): TGTGCCAGCAGCTCGGTAGCGGGGGGGCGCACAGATACGCAGTATTTT. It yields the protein CASSSVAGGRTDTQYF.

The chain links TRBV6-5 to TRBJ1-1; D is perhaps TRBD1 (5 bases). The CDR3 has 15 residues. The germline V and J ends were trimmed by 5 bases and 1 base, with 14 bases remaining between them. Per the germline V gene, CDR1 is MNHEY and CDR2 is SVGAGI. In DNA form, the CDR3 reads TGTGCCAGCAGTCTCAGGGTTAGGACGAACACTGAAGCTTTCTTT. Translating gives CASSLRVRTNTEAFF.

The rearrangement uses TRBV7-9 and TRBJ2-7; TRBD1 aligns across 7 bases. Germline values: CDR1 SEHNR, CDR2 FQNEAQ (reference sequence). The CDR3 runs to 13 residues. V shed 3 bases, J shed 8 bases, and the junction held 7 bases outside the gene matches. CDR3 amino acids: CASSFTGEGQQYF. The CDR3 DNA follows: TGTGCCAGCAGCTTTACAGGGGAAGGCCAGCAGTACTTC.

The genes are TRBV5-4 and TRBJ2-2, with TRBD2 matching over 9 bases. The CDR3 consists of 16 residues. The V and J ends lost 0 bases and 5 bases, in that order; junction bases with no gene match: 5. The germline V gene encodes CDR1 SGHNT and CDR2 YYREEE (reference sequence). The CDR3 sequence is CASSLGRGGRTGELFF. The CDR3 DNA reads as TGTGCCAGCAGCTTGGGGCGGGGGGGCCGAACCGGGGAGCTGTTTTTT.

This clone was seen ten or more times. CDR3 bases: TGTGCCAGTATAGGGGACAGATACGCTGGAAACACCATATATTTT. Amino acid sequence: CASIGDRYAGNTIYF. The chain joins TRBV19 to TRBJ1-3, with TRBD1 matching over 7 bases. V shed 7 bases, J shed 2 bases, and the junction held 8 bases outside the gene matches. The germline V gene has CDR1 LNHDA and CDR2 SQIVND (reference sequence). This CDR3 comprises 15 residues.

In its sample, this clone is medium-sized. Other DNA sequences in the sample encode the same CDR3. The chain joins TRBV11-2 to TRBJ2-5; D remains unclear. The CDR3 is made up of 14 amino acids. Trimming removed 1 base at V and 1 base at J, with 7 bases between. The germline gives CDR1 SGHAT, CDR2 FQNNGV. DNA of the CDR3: TGTGCCAGCAGCTTAGGAGCAAGCCAAGAGACCCAGTACTTC. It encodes CASSLGASQETQYF.

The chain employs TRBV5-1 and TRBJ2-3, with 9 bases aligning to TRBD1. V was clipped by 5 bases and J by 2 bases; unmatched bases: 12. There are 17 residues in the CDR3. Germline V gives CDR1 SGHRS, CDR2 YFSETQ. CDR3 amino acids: CASRGEYRGPNTDTQYF. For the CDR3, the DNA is TGCGCCAGCAGGGGGGAATACAGGGGGCCTAACACAGATACGCAGTATTTT.

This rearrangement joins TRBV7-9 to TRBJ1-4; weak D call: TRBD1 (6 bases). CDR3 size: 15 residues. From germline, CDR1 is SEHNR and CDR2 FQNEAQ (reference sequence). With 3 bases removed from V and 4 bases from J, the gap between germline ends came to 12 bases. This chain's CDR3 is CASSLNREINEKLFF. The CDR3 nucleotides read TGTGCCAGCAGCTTGAACAGGGAAATTAATGAAAAACTGTTTTTT.

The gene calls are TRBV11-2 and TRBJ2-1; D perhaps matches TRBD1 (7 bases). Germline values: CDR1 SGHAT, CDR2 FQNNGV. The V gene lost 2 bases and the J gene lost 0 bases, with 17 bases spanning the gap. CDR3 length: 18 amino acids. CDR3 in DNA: TGTGCCAGCAGCTTAACTCCCAGGGGGGCTCTCTCCTACAATGAGCAGTTCTTC. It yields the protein CASSLTPRGALSYNEQFF. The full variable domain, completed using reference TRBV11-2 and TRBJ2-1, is EAGVAQSPRYKIIEKRQSVAFWCNPISGHATLYWYQQILGQGPKLLIQFQNNGVVDDSQLPKDRFSAERLKGVDSTLKIQPAKLEDSAVYLCASSLTPRGALSYNEQFFGPGTRLTVL.

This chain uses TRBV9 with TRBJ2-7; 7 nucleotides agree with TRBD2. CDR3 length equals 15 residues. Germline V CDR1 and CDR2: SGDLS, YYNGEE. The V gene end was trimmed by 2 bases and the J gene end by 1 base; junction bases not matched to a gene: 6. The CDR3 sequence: CASSVLADPSYEQYF. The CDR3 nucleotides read TGTGCCAGCAGCGTTCTAGCGGACCCTTCCTACGAGCAGTACTTC.

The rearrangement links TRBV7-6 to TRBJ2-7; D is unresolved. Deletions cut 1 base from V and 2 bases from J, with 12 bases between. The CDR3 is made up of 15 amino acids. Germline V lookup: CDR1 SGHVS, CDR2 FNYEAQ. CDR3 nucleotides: TGTGCCAGCAGCTTAGATGCAGGAACGGCCTACGAGCAGTACTTC. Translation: CASSLDAGTAYEQYF.

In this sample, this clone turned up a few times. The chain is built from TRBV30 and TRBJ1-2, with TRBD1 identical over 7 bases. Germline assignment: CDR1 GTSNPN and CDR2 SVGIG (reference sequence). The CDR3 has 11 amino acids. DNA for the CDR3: TGTGCATCAGATAGGGGGCATGGCTACACCTTC. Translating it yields CASDRGHGYTF.

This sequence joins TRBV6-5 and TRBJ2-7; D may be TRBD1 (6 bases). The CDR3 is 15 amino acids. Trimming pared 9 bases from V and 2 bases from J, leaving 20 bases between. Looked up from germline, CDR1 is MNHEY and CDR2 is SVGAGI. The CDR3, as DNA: TGTGCCAGTTCATTCGCCGGGACACAAACCTACGAGCAGTACTTC. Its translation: CASSFAGTQTYEQYF.

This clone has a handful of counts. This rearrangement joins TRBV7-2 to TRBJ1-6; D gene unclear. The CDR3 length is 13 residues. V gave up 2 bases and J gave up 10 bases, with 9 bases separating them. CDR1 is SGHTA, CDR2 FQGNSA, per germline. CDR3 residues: CASSLPTGSPLHF. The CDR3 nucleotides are TGTGCCAGCAGCTTACCGACGGGATCACCCCTCCACTTT.

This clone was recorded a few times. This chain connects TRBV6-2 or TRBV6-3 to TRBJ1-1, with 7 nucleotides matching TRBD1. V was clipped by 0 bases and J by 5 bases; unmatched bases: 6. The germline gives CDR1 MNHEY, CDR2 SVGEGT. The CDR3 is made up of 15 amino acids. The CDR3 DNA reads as TGTGCCAGCAGTTACTCGAAACAGGGGTCTACTGAAGCTTTCTTT. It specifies CASSYSKQGSTEAFF.

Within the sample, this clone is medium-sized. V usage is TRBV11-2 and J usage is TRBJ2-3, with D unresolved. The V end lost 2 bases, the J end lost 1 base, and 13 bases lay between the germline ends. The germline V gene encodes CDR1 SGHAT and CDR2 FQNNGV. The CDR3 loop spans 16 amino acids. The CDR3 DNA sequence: TGTGCCAGCAGCTTAAACGCCCCCCGGGGCACAGATACGCAGTATTTT. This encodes CASSLNAPRGTDTQYF.

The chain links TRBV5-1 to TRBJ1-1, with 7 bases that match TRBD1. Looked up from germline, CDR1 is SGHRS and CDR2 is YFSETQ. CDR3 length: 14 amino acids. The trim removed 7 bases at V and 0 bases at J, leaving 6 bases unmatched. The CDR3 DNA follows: TGCGCCAGCGGCCCACAGGGGATGAACACTGAAGCTTTCTTT. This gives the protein CASGPQGMNTEAFF.

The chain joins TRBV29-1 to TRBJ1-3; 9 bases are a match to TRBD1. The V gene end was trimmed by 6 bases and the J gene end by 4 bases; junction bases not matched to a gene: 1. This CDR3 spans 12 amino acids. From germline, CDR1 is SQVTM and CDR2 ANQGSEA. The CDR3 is CSVDRGGNTIYF. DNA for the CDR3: TGCAGCGTAGACAGGGGGGGAAACACCATATATTTT.